These 26 T cell receptor beta chains share one sample of origin, sequenced in a study of blood T cell repertoires in COVID-19. Measured with immunoSEQ multiplex PCR; TCRdb has only the in-frame clones, and not every one. The table shows around 84,000 clones, with approximately 80% occurring only once. Source material: peripheral blood. All receptors derive from a woman aged 40 to 50 with active or convalescent COVID-19.

This clone appeared a few times. The gene calls are TRBV3-1 (or the pseudogene TRBV3-2) and TRBJ1-1, with unresolved D. The CDR3 has 18 amino acids. The V gene's germline CDR1 is LGHDT and CDR2 YNNKEL (reference sequence). V lost 0 bases and J lost 0, with 17 bases in between. DNA for the CDR3: TGTGCCAGCAGCCAAGATGGAACTAACGAGGGTATGAACACTGAAGCTTTCTTT. Encoded protein: CASSQDGTNEGMNTEAFF.

The chain couples TRBV18 to TRBJ1-3, with D hard to call. The V end was cut by 4 bases, the J end by 0 bases, with 10 bases between. The V gene's germline CDR1 is KGHSH and CDR2 LQKENI. The CDR3 length is 15 residues. CDR3 loop: CASSLQADSGNTIYF. The CDR3 DNA reads as TGTGCCAGCTCACTCCAAGCGGACTCTGGAAACACCATATATTTT.

This clone has a single count. This chain uses TRBV7-6 with TRBJ2-1; a possible D gene is TRBD1 (5 bases). V was shortened by 5 bases and J by 4 bases, with 15 bases between the two germline ends. The V gene's germline CDR1 is SGHVS and CDR2 FNYEAQ. The CDR3 spans 15 residues. In DNA form, the CDR3 reads TGTGCCAGCAGCCTGGACACAGGAGAGTACAATGAGCAGTTCTTC. It specifies CASSLDTGEYNEQFF.

V gene TRBV14 combines with J gene TRBJ2-3, with 9 bases aligning to TRBD1. Germline V gene lookup returns CDR1 SGHDN and CDR2 FVKESK. Unmatched junction bases numbered 15, after V lost 6 bases and J lost 2 bases. The CDR3 extends over 18 amino acids. This CDR3 is CASSLRFGTGSSTDTQYF. The CDR3 nucleotides are TGTGCCAGCAGTCTAAGATTCGGGACAGGGTCCTCCACAGATACGCAGTATTTT.

This chain links TRBV4-1 with TRBJ1-6; D uncertain. Germline V gives CDR1 MGHRA, CDR2 YSYEKL. The CDR3 has 13 amino acids. Trimming cost V 4 bases and J 5 bases, with 6 bases left between them. CDR3 region: CASSPTDNSPLHF. The DNA for the CDR3 is TGCGCCAGCAGCCCCACGGATAATTCACCCCTCCACTTT.

In its sample, this clone was seen a few times. The rearrangement uses TRBV7-9 and TRBJ1-2; weak D call: TRBD1 (5 bases). V lost 1 base and J lost 8, with 11 bases in between. The length of the CDR3 is 13 residues. The germline CDR1 and CDR2 sequences are SEHNR and FQNEAQ (reference sequence). The CDR3 nucleotides are TGTGCCAGCAGCTTAGAATCGGGGGACGGCTACACCTTC. It is translated as CASSLESGDGYTF.

The chain has TRBV13 and TRBJ2-1; D is perhaps TRBD1 (5 bases). CDR3 length equals 11 residues. Trimming pared 2 bases from V and 15 bases from J, leaving 11 bases between. CDR1 and CDR2 (germline): PRHDT, FYEKMQ (reference sequence). CDR3 sequence (DNA): TGTGCCAGCAGCTTAAGACTGGGGCGGTTCTTC. It is translated as CASSLRLGRFF.

The chain employs TRBV7-3 and TRBJ2-2, with a possible D match to TRBD2 (6 bases). CDR3 size: 17 residues. Germline V gene lookup returns CDR1 SGHTA and CDR2 FQGTGA. Trimming left V 4 bases short and J 1 base short, with 16 bases between. The CDR3 DNA sequence: TGTGCCAGCAGCTCCGATGTGGCGCGGGGGAACACCGGGGAGCTGTTTTTT. It encodes CASSSDVARGNTGELFF.

J is TRBJ2-7 and V is TRBV7-2; D might be TRBD2 (5 bases). V shed 2 bases and J shed 3 bases, with 14 bases lying between them. Germline CDR1 SGHTA, CDR2 FQGNSA. The CDR3 contains 15 residues. The CDR3 DNA follows: TGTGCCAGCAGCTTACAAACGGGGTTCGACTACGAGCAGTACTTC. Amino acids: CASSLQTGFDYEQYF.

This chain links TRBV6-6 with TRBJ1-1, with D uncertain. The CDR3 runs to 14 residues. V dropped 0 bases and J dropped 4 bases, with 9 bases sitting between them. The germline gives CDR1 MNHNY, CDR2 SVGAGI (reference sequence). The CDR3 nucleotides read TGTGCCAGCAGTTACTCGGTAGCGAGCACTGAAGCTTTCTTT. Translated: CASSYSVASTEAFF.

The rearrangement joins TRBV2 to TRBJ2-3; a possible D gene is TRBD2 (7 bases). V was pared by 9 bases and J by 2 bases, with 12 bases between. The CDR3 runs to 13 residues. CDR1 and CDR2 (germline): SNHLY, FYNNEI. The CDR3 loop reads CARGGGNTDTQYF. The CDR3 coding sequence is TGTGCCAGAGGGGGGGGGAACACAGATACGCAGTATTTT.

This rearrangement joins TRBV28 to TRBJ2-3; the match to TRBD2 covers 8 bases. From germline, CDR1 is MDHEN and CDR2 SYDVKM. The CDR3 extends over 17 amino acids. V lost 6 bases to trimming and J lost 2 bases; unmatched junction nucleotides: 13. The CDR3 DNA follows: TGTGCCAGCAGCCGGGGGGGGCTAGCGGGTTTCACAGATACGCAGTATTTT. It specifies CASSRGGLAGFTDTQYF. The full variable domain, completed using reference TRBV28 and TRBJ2-3, is DVKVTQSSRYLVKRTGEKVFLECVQDMDHENMFWYRQDPGLGLRLIYFSYDVKMKEKGDIPEGYSVSREKKERFSLILESASTNQTSMYLCASSRGGLAGFTDTQYFGPGTRLTVL.

The rearrangement uses TRBV9 and TRBJ2-1; 13 bases align to TRBD2. V trimming: 3 bases; J trimming: 2 bases; junction bases outside the gene matches: 5. The CDR3 totals 17 residues. Germline V gives CDR1 SGDLS, CDR2 YYNGEE. Here the CDR3 reads CASSGRLAGGPYNEQFF. CDR3 in DNA: TGTGCCAGCAGCGGTCGACTAGCGGGAGGCCCCTACAATGAGCAGTTCTTC.

The chain carries TRBV24-1 and TRBJ2-2; possible D gene TRBD2, 6 bases. CDR1 and CDR2 from the germline V gene are KGHDR and SFDVKD. The CDR3 spans 16 residues. Trimming shortened V by 3 bases and J by 4 bases, and 14 bases separated the two germline ends. Here the CDR3 reads CATSDPRTTSTGELFF. The CDR3 coding sequence is TGTGCCACCAGTGATCCCCGGACTACAAGCACCGGGGAGCTGTTTTTT.

The chain has TRBV11-2 and TRBJ2-3, with D possibly matching TRBD1 (6 bases). Looked up from germline, CDR1 is SGHAT and CDR2 is FQNNGV. V lost 3 bases to trimming and J lost 1 base, with 17 bases between them. This CDR3 has 17 residues. Here the CDR3 reads CASSFDPTGTRTDTQYF. In nucleotides, the CDR3 is TGTGCCAGCAGCTTCGATCCGACCGGGACACGCACAGATACGCAGTATTTT.

The rearrangement joins TRBV11-2 to TRBJ2-5; 9 positions match TRBD2. Germline assignment: CDR1 SGHAT and CDR2 FQNNGV. J gave up 6 bases and V 5 bases, and 10 bases lay outside the gene matches. CDR3 size: 15 residues. CDR3 amino acids: CASSPRGSGGQTQYF. DNA for the CDR3: TGTGCCAGCAGCCCGAGGGGTAGCGGGGGACAGACCCAGTACTTC.

J is TRBJ1-3 and V is TRBV7-2; D is ambiguous. Trimming left V 7 bases short and J 1 base short, with 11 bases between. This CDR3 region has 14 residues. The V gene's germline CDR1 is SGHTA and CDR2 FQGNSA. CDR3 nucleotides: TGTGCCAGCATCCCTGAGGTTTCTGGAAACACCATATATTTT. Translating gives CASIPEVSGNTIYF.

This chain uses TRBV5-6 with TRBJ2-2, with 10 bases lining up with TRBD1. CDR3 length: 15 residues. Trimming at V came to 4 bases and at J to 7 bases, leaving 7 bases not matched to a gene. Per the germline V gene, CDR1 is SGHDT and CDR2 is YYEEEE. CDR3 sequence reads: CASSPGDRGHGELFF. The CDR3 nucleotides are TGTGCCAGCAGCCCTGGGGACAGGGGTCACGGGGAGCTGTTTTTT.

The rearrangement joins TRBV7-3 to TRBJ2-2; D gene uncertain. Per the germline V gene, CDR1 is SGHTA and CDR2 is FQGTGA. The germline V and J ends were trimmed by 3 bases and 6 bases, with 11 bases remaining between them. The CDR3 has 14 residues. CDR3 sequence: CASSFDSLAGELFF. The CDR3, as DNA: TGTGCCAGCAGCTTCGACTCCCTGGCCGGGGAGCTGTTTTTT.

The chain uses TRBV7-8 and TRBJ2-1; 10 bases are a match to TRBD1. V dropped 4 bases and J dropped 9; count of bases not matched to a gene: 6. The V gene's germline CDR1 is SGHVS and CDR2 FQNEAQ. This CDR3 is 14 amino acids long. For the CDR3, the DNA is TGTGCCAGCAGCTGGGGACAGGGGCAGAGTGAGCAGTTCTTC. Translating gives CASSWGQGQSEQFF. The whole variable domain, remainder taken from reference TRBV7-8 and TRBJ2-1, is GAGVSQSPRYKVAKRGQDVALRCDPISGHVSLFWYQQALGQGPEFLTYFQNEAQLDKSGLPSDRFFAERPEGSVSTLKIQRTQQEDSAVYLCASSWGQGQSEQFFGPGTRLTVL.

The rearrangement links TRBV11-2 to TRBJ1-5; D unresolved. This CDR3 is built from 15 residues. The germline V gene has CDR1 SGHAT and CDR2 FQNNGV. Trimming removed 3 bases at V and 4 bases at J, with 13 bases between. As DNA, the CDR3 is TGTGCCAGCAGCTTTGCATCCTCGGGAAATCAGCCCCAGCATTTT. Amino acids: CASSFASSGNQPQHF.

The genes are TRBV9 and TRBJ2-3; D is undetermined. Trimming took 7 bases from V and 2 from J, leaving 5 bases between them. Germline V gene lookup returns CDR1 SGDLS and CDR2 YYNGEE. This CDR3 has 11 residues. CDR3 in amino acids: CASPSTDTQYF. DNA for the CDR3: TGTGCCAGCCCCTCCACAGATACGCAGTATTTT.

The V gene is TRBV4-3, the J gene TRBJ1-3, with D possibly matching TRBD1 (6 bases). The CDR3 extends over 17 amino acids. Trimming left V 0 bases short and J 0 bases short, with 12 bases between. Germline CDR1 is LGHNA and CDR2 is YSLEER. CDR3: CASSQDYGQLSGNTIYF. As DNA, the CDR3 is TGCGCCAGCAGCCAAGATTACGGACAGCTCTCTGGAAACACCATATATTTT.

The sample holds one count of this clone. The chain recombines TRBV4-3 with TRBJ1-6; D ambiguous. The CDR3 is 13 amino acids. The ends were cut back, 3 bases at V and 12 bases at J, with 12 bases in the middle. CDR1 and CDR2 (germline): LGHNA, YSLEER. In DNA form, the CDR3 reads TGCGCCAGCAGCCAGGATAACGGGGAACCCCTCCACTTT. This encodes CASSQDNGEPLHF.

This clone was found a few times. The same CDR3 arises from other DNA sequences in this sample as well. V and J are TRBV29-1 and TRBJ1-1; a possible D gene is TRBD1 (5 bases). CDR3 size: 13 residues. V gave up 4 bases and J gave up 5 bases, with 14 bases separating them. The V gene's germline CDR1 is SQVTM and CDR2 ANQGSEA. CDR3 amino acids: CSVGGRVGTEAFF. The CDR3 DNA reads TGCAGCGTTGGGGGCAGGGTTGGGACTGAAGCTTTCTTT.

The V and J genes are TRBV6-5 and TRBJ1-1; 7 bases align to TRBD1. Trimming took 7 bases from V and 6 from J; bases not matched to a gene: 5. The germline gives CDR1 MNHEY, CDR2 SVGAGI. CDR3 length equals 12 residues. CDR3 sequence reads: CASIDRVAEAFF. CDR3 nucleotide sequence: TGTGCCAGCATAGACAGGGTTGCTGAAGCTTTCTTT.